The rows below give T cell receptor beta chains drawn from one sample of a study of blood T cell repertoires in COVID-19. Sequenced by immunoSEQ multiplex PCR; TCRdb stores in-frame clones only, minus some. Of roughly 400,000 clones in the sample, 70% to 90% were seen once. Sample: PBMCs or T cells enriched from blood (not recorded which). The receptors derive from a woman aged 40 to 49 with acute COVID-19. Each CDR3 is given without its conserved first and last residue. The order of the fields is clone size, V gene, CDR3 protein. The size field is filled for only some rows; it gives once, few, many or a size class.

>NA|TRBV7-2
ASSLSGGGYEQY
>NA|TRBV6-5
ASSYSGDEQF
>NA|TRBV3-1/TRBV3-2
ASSGTGGGYT
>NA|TRBV6-5
ASSPSDTETF
>NA|TRBV11-3
ASSFPRSGENTGELF
>NA|TRBV6-5
ASSYGGGGAFSTQY
>NA|TRBV4-1
ASSQAGQPYGYT
>NA|TRBV25-1
ASSNKGARRTEAF
>NA|TRBV27
ASSFGGLAEAF
>once|TRBV2
ASRADRGYGYT